This T cell receptor (beta chain) is drawn from a study of cytomegalovirus exposure and HLA in healthy donors. The CDR3 runs to 15 residues. Germline CDR1 reads LNHNV; CDR2 reads YYDKDF (reference sequence). The V gene end was trimmed by 0 bases and the J gene end by 7 bases; junction bases not matched to a gene: 9. A remark on this clone: Its antigen is still unknown.

Researchers ran the PCR with 60 Vbeta and 13 Jbeta primers. Sequenced by immunoSEQ multiplex PCR; TCRdb stores in-frame clones only, minus some. Of around 180,000 clones listed, 60% to 80% are singletons. Study-wide results and limits: Sequencing had likely introduced a cluster of highly shared sequence variants as an artifact. Some TCR beta chains (roughly 150 of them) were listed as cytomegalovirus-associated.

The chain has TRBV15 and TRBJ2-7; TRBD1 matches 7 bases. Source material: PBMCs. The sequence was collected from a man aged 60-69 years in good health and CMV-seronegative. The CDR3 DNA sequence: TGTGCCACCAGCAGAGAGACAGGGACCCCGGAGGAGCAGTACTTC. This codes for CATSRETGTPEEQYF.